This entry features one TCR beta chain sequence. The antigen this receptor binds is unknown. Nothing much larger sits one base from this clone, and base qualities are not available. This record belongs to a study of cytomegalovirus exposure and HLA in healthy donors (dated by TCRdb to 2016 to 2017). Broadly, across the study: According to an earlier analysis of 587 of the donors, about 170 million T cells yielded roughly 110 million unique TCR beta sequences and approximately 300 Gb of sequence data. Every repertoire in the discovery cohort had been generated on one and the same sequencing platform. Typing coverage varied by locus: roughly 629-630 donors for A, B, C, DRB1 and DQB1; approximately 520 for DQA1; over 600 for DPA1; more than 450 for DPB1. Among about 400 genotyped donors of the cohort, an average of roughly 230,000 unique TCR beta nucleotide sequences was sequenced per donor, of which about 19% were non-productive. The genetic ancestry cluster associated with self-reported Caucasian donors included about 81% of the roughly 400 genotyped donors. An earlier analysis of 587 of the donors used high-throughput TCR beta sequencing to judge whether each TCR beta V gene segment behaved as functional or pseudogenic. To predict cytomegalovirus infection status, the study brought together high-throughput TCR immunosequencing, statistical association of individual TCRs with disease status, and machine learning. In a later analysis, previously published TCR beta repertoires from several hundred donors were re-analyzed and high-resolution HLA genotyping was added so that TCR occurrence patterns could be studied. The study was designed to test whether signatures of past pathogen exposure could be identified by cataloging public T cell receptors. In a later genetic analysis, genome-wide SNP genotypes for about three fifths of the 666 donors were used, and that subset was treated as a discovery cohort. Donor age, sex, ethnicity and CMV serostatus were compiled alongside the repertoire data. Rather than drawing on any new phenotypic data, the later analysis identified candidate immune exposures from TCR beta sequences and the way those sequences occurred across donors. An early release covering 550 to 650 HLA-typed donors comprised around 300 gigabases of sequencing data and 85 million or so unique TCR sequences. In addition to the first cohort of several hundred subjects, a separate validation cohort of 120 different subjects was used. Class I and class II HLA loci were covered by the typing at four-digit resolution. Because of strong linkage in the cohort, roughly five DR-DQ haplotypes were treated as single units for association and clustering. The T cell repertoires of 666 subjects were profiled by immunosequencing and related to cytomegalovirus serostatus.

Here is what the overall study found, with its caveats: According to a later analysis, parvovirus B19, influenza, CMV and Epstein-Barr virus appeared linked to several top co-occurrence clusters. Most CMV-associated TCR beta chains appeared to be HLA-restricted in a later analysis, and the HLA associations seemed to be driven largely by CMV exposure. The only immune exposure information available for the cohort was CMV serostatus. Roughly uniform sequencing depth across donors was assumed in presence/absence analyses, although this assumption may not hold. The sequencing pipeline was judged likely to have produced a cluster of highly shared sequence variants as a technical artifact. In a later analysis, HLA-associated TCR beta chains showed more clonal expansion and lower generation probabilities than non-associated chains that were equally common. The study listed around 160 TCR beta chains as associated with cytomegalovirus. The authors suggested that the approach could potentially be extended to other disease states and immunological phenotypes. A later genetic analysis reported fewer N-insertions in productive TCRs among donors in an Asian-associated ancestry cluster than the roughly 620-donor mean. HLA typing was unavailable for some donors at each locus, so association tests used only the typed subset. Only TCR beta chains were sequenced in this cohort, and the absence of alpha or paired-chain data limited detectable features. A further reported finding was that TCR beta sequences accurately predicted the HLA-A and HLA-B alleles for most subjects in the first cohort. In a later genetic analysis, a missense DCLRE1C variant was associated with V-gene and J-gene trimming of TCR beta chains, and the association was replicated in an independent cohort. Because counts were too low, more than 15 rarely observed V segments, including chromosome 9 orphons, were excluded from the earlier analysis of 587 of the donors. In vitro tests confirmed that three of the cytomegalovirus-associated TCR beta chains recognize cytomegalovirus antigens. Some IMGT-functional V segments, including TRBV6-2 and TRBV6-3, could not be distinguished by the 87-base-pair reads and were therefore excluded. Linkage disequilibrium might explain the correlated functional status among segregating V segments, but an unknown experimental factor could not be ruled out. The classifier was reported to diagnose cytomegalovirus status with high specificity and sensitivity in both the original and validation cohorts. Most TCR sequences were observed very rarely across donors, whereas some public TCRs were present in many individuals. A later analysis found that TCR association rates varied across HLA loci, with DRB1 alleles showing the most associated TCRs and HLA-C alleles the fewest. In an earlier analysis of under 600 of the donors, most TCR beta V segments were observed in productive rearrangements about 90% or about 30% of the time, broadly matching IMGT annotations. When HLA alleles, especially DR and DQ, strongly co-occurred, TCR associations were difficult to assign to individual alleles. Specific HLA alleles were associated with 16,951 TCR beta sequences at a false discovery rate of 0.05 in a later analysis.

Trimming takes 0 bases from V and 11 bases from J, and the germline ends sit 12 bases apart. Sequences SGHRS (CDR1) and YFSETQ (CDR2) are obtained from the germline V gene. The CDR3, cysteine through phenylalanine, is 14 amino acids long. Of all the DNA, just the CDR3 is kept, 42 bases in frame from base 1. The cohort was made up of 666 healthy bone marrow donors. All cohort members were sampled while nominally healthy, although unrecorded immune exposures were likely present. The donor tested CMV seropositive, placing the donor among the 289 seropositive members of the cohort. Each donor provided a peripheral blood sample, and peripheral blood mononuclear cells were used for TCR beta sequencing. Genomic DNA extraction from the blood cell samples was performed with the Qiagen DNeasy Blood Extraction Kit. The library was generated by the immunoSEQ multiplex PCR assay. For the multiplex PCR, a mixture combining 60 forward primers for TCR Vbeta segments and 13 reverse primers for TCR Jbeta segments was used. The CDR3 region of rearranged TCR beta genes was amplified from genomic DNA by a multiplex PCR assay. The Illumina HiSeq System was used to sequence the amplified TCR beta libraries as 87-base-pair reads. As for how the authors treated the data: A later analysis counted tens of millions of unique TCR beta chains across the 550 to 800 repertoires, and around 12 million of these chains were shared by at least two donors. Raw reads were error-corrected and collapsed into unique sequences by a nearest-neighbor algorithm in which closely related sequences were merged to remove PCR and sequencing errors. To assign V, D and J gene segments, CDR3 sequences were aligned to IMGT reference sequences. Each retained sequence needed at least a six-nucleotide match to both a V gene segment and a J gene segment. Rearrangements were classified as productive when the CDR3 lacked stop codons and remained in frame with V and J, and all other rearrangements were classified as non-productive. Following IMGT convention, CDR3 was defined as the stretch from the second conserved V-encoded cysteine to the conserved J-encoded phenylalanine. The earlier analysis of 450 to 750 of the donors excluded any sequence lacking an unambiguous match to a single V gene segment. An earlier analysis of fewer than 750 of the donors called V segments functional above 56.7% productive rearrangements and segregating when the between-donor standard deviation exceeded 5%. A statistical classification framework was built to diagnose cytomegalovirus status from the catalog of TCR beta chain sequences. A later analysis assigned V and J genes by comparing TCR nucleotide sequences with IMGT/GENE-DB human TR gene sequences. In a later analysis, CDR3 sequences and most-parsimonious VDJ recombination scenarios were assigned using the TCRdist pipeline. In a later analysis, every TCR beta chain was defined by the combination of its CDR3 amino acid sequence and its V-gene family, and reads without a unique V-gene family were dropped. As a way to deal with suspected cross-contamination and a sequencing artifact, a later analysis dropped hundreds of nucleotide sequences that were highly shared and had low generation probability. In a later analysis, a clonal expansion index was calculated for each public chain from normalized within-repertoire ranks of inferred template counts. Generation probabilities in a later analysis came from a VDJ recombination model fitted to out-of-frame rearrangements, and those results were checked against IGoR. Hypergeometric tests were used in a later analysis to score TCR-TCR, TCR-HLA and TCR-CMV co-occurrence, with a repertoire-size bias correction applied to the TCR pairs. To estimate false discovery rates, a later analysis permuted the HLA or CMV assignments 20 times. A later analysis grouped co-occurring TCRs with DBSCAN, adding TCRdist sequence similarity when clustering within HLA-allele-positive subsets. Repertoires with fewer than 30,000 or more than 120,000 public chains were left out of co-occurrence clustering, as were five repertoires with anomalous nucleotide sharing. The immuneACCESS repertoire file appears here via TCRdb, limited to in-frame rearrangements. These files lack a portion of the clones; in checked studies, under half of the deficit traces to unresolved V genes, and the cause of the others is not known. The V and J calls and clone size are taken from that table; D and trimming were inferred from the DNA. The sample includes about 97,000 clones, with 81% observed a single time. Of the sample, under 5.5% is held by the ten largest clones.

Sequencing used PBMCs. This sequence uses TRBV5-1 and TRBJ1-6, and possibly TRBD1, on 6 matching bases. The receptor was isolated from a middle-aged man in good health and CMV-seropositive. Read as DNA, the sequence is TGCGCCAGCAGCTTGGGTGGGGGCAGGACACCCCTCCACTTT. It specifies CASSLGGGRTPLHF.